Following are 27 T cell receptor beta chains from one sample sequenced in a study of neoadjuvant nivolumab and ipilimumab in lung cancer (dated by TCRdb to 2019 to 2021). According to the study, the label for this sample's time point signals: at surgical resection after neoadjuvant nivolumab +/- ipilimumab. Library prep was done by the immunoSEQ multiplex PCR assay. The table was pulled from immuneACCESS by TCRdb, which kept in-frame rearrangements only. Such tables lose some clones; where checked, under half of the loss comes from unresolved V genes, and the rest has no known cause. The table for this sample lists 25,000 to 30,000 clones; approximately 80% of them were counted only once. Jointly, the top ten make up about 20% of the sample. The sequencing used tumor tissue, collected after neoadjuvant nivolumab, alone or with ipilimumab, at or shortly before surgery. The source is an adult with non-small cell lung cancer.

The chain couples TRBV6-5 to TRBJ1-5; 7 nucleotides line up with TRBD1. V dropped 10 bases and J dropped 11; count of bases not matched to a gene: 17. The germline CDR1 and CDR2 sequences are MNHEY and SVGAGI. The CDR3 contains 14 residues. CDR3 loop: CATGDSPLISAQHF. CDR3 coding DNA: TGTGCCACGGGGGACAGTCCTTTGATCTCGGCCCAGCATTTT.

This clone is deemed medium-sized. The CDR3 DNA reads as TGTGCCAGCTCACCCGGCGGGGCGAGGGAAGAGACCCAGTACTTC. This encodes CASSPGGAREETQYF. The rearrangement joins TRBV18 to TRBJ2-5, with a tentative D call TRBD2 (6 bases). The CDR3 loop spans 15 amino acids. Germline V gene sequence: CDR1 KGHSH, CDR2 LQKENI. The germline V and J ends were trimmed by 3 bases and 3 bases, with 14 bases remaining between them.

J is TRBJ2-3 and V is TRBV29-1, with D possibly being TRBD1 or TRBD2 (7 bases each). The CDR3 covers 17 residues. Germline lookup yields CDR1 SQVTM and CDR2 ANQGSEA. The V and J ends lost 3 bases and 1 base respectively, with 20 bases between them. The CDR3, as DNA: TGCAGCGTTGAGGGAGGGGGCGCCCGTATCGGCACAGATACGCAGTATTTT. Protein product: CSVEGGGARIGTDTQYF.

J is TRBJ1-2 and V is TRBV5-5, with D hard to call. There are 14 residues in the CDR3. V gave up 0 bases and J gave up 5 bases, with 11 bases separating them. CDR1 and CDR2 (germline): SGHKS, YYEKEE (reference sequence). Here the CDR3 reads CASSLVFSPYGYTF. CDR3 bases: TGTGCCAGCAGCTTGGTTTTTTCGCCTTATGGCTACACCTTC.

For the CDR3, the DNA is TGTGCCAGCAGCGTAGAAGGGTTCGGTGGAAACACCATATATTTT. Its translation is CASSVEGFGGNTIYF. The chain is built from TRBV9 and TRBJ1-3; D unclear. This CDR3 contains 15 residues. V shed 0 bases and J shed 3 bases, with 10 bases lying between them. In germline, CDR1 is SGDLS, CDR2 YYNGEE.

This clone was detected a few times. The rearrangement links TRBV7-9 to TRBJ1-1; D gene ambiguous. The ends were cut back, 7 bases at V and 5 bases at J, with 14 bases in the middle. This CDR3 spans 13 amino acids. In germline, CDR1 is SEHNR, CDR2 FQNEAQ (reference sequence). CDR3 amino acids: CASTQFGGTEAFF. DNA of the CDR3: TGTGCCAGCACCCAATTCGGAGGGACTGAAGCTTTCTTT.

This clone was observed a handful of times. The chain links TRBV30 to TRBJ2-5; D possibly corresponds to TRBD1 (5 bases). The CDR3 length is 16 residues. Trimming removed 1 base at V and 4 bases at J, with 19 bases between. Germline V gene lookup returns CDR1 GTSNPN and CDR2 SVGIG (reference sequence). CDR3 residues: CAWSAIESGLGETQYF. The CDR3 DNA reads TGTGCCTGGAGTGCGATCGAGTCAGGGTTGGGAGAGACCCAGTACTTC.

This chain joins TRBV2 and TRBJ1-6; D may be TRBD1 (5 bases). Germline V gives CDR1 SNHLY, CDR2 FYNNEI. Trimming removed 8 bases at V and 8 bases at J, with 16 bases between. The CDR3 totals 14 residues. CDR3 protein: CASCPGPTDSPLHF. CDR3 nucleotide sequence: TGTGCCAGCTGCCCGGGACCAACGGATTCACCCCTCCACTTT. Together with reference TRBV2 and TRBJ1-6, the CDR3 gives the full variable domain: EPEVTQTPSHQVTQMGQEVILRCVPISNHLYFYWYRQILGQKVEFLVSFYNNEISEKSEIFDDQFSVERPDGSNFTLKIRSTKLEDSAMYFCASCPGPTDSPLHFGNGTRLTVT.

This clone was detected a few times. V and J are TRBV5-4 and TRBJ2-5, with a tentative D call TRBD1 (6 bases). CDR1 and CDR2 from the germline V gene are SGHNT and YYREEE (reference sequence). The CDR3 has 16 residues. Trimming took 1 base from V and 2 from J, leaving 15 bases between them. The DNA for the CDR3 is TGTGCCAGCAGCTTGATTGGGGGCCGCGAGCAAGAGACCCAGTACTTC. This codes for CASSLIGGREQETQYF.

The V gene is TRBV6-1, the J gene TRBJ1-1, with D possibly being TRBD1 (5 bases). Trimming removed 9 bases at V and 3 bases at J, with 14 bases between. The CDR3 has 13 residues. Germline CDR1 and CDR2: MNHNS and SASEGT. The CDR3: CASEAARDTEAFF. CDR3 DNA: TGTGCCAGTGAGGCGGCCAGGGACACTGAAGCTTTCTTT.

The DNA of the CDR3 is TGTGCCAGCAGCTTAGAGCCTGGGGGTGAGCAGTTCTTC. Its translation: CASSLEPGGEQFF. This chain joins TRBV11-3 and TRBJ2-1; D tentatively reads TRBD1 or TRBD2 (5 bases each). Germline CDR1 SGHNT, CDR2 YENEEA. The V and J ends lost 0 bases and 9 bases respectively, with 9 bases between them. The CDR3 is made up of 13 amino acids. The full variable domain, with the rest looked up from reference TRBV11-3 and TRBJ2-1, is EAGVVQSPRYKIIEKKQPVAFWCNPISGHNTLYWYLQNLGQGPELLIRYENEEAVDDSQLPKDRFSAERLKGVDSTLKIQPAELGDSAVYLCASSLEPGGEQFFGPGTRLTVL.

The chain combines TRBV13 with TRBJ2-7, with D possibly being TRBD1 or TRBD2 (5 bases each). This CDR3 spans 15 amino acids. With 2 bases removed from V and 2 bases from J, the gap between germline ends came to 13 bases. The germline V gene encodes CDR1 PRHDT and CDR2 FYEKMQ (reference sequence). CDR3 coding DNA: TGTGCCAGCAGCTTAATGGCAGGGACCACCTACGAGCAGTACTTC. Protein: CASSLMAGTTYEQYF.

The table lists this clone with a count of one. J is TRBJ2-3 and V is TRBV9, with 10 nucleotides matching TRBD2. Germline V gene lookup returns CDR1 SGDLS and CDR2 YYNGEE. Trimming at V came to 3 bases and at J to 5 bases, leaving 0 bases not matched to a gene. The length of the CDR3 is 13 residues. The CDR3 nucleotides are TGTGCCAGCAGCGGGACTAGCGGAGATACGCAGTATTTT. Protein product: CASSGTSGDTQYF.

This clone was counted a few times. The J gene is TRBJ2-7, the V gene TRBV28, with TRBD1 matching 10 bases. V shed 6 bases and J 5 bases; nucleotides not matched to a gene: 1. This CDR3 has 12 residues. Germline V lookup: CDR1 MDHEN, CDR2 SYDVKM. CDR3 amino acids: CASRGTGDEQYF. CDR3 in DNA: TGTGCCAGCAGGGGGACAGGGGACGAGCAGTACTTC.

The chain is built from TRBV27 and TRBJ2-7; TRBD2 might be the D (6 bases). Germline-derived CDR1 and CDR2 are MNHEY and SMNVEV (reference sequence). The CDR3 has 15 amino acids. V lost 2 bases to trimming and J lost 0 bases, with 11 bases between them. CDR3 DNA: TGTGCCAGCAGTTTAGGGCGGGGCCACTCCTACGAGCAGTACTTC. Encoded protein: CASSLGRGHSYEQYF.

This clone has just one count. The chain couples TRBV7-2 to TRBJ1-4; 7 bases fit TRBD1. Trimming took 5 bases from V and 4 from J; bases not matched to a gene: 7. Germline V CDR1 and CDR2: SGHTA, FQGNSA. This CDR3 comprises 15 residues. The CDR3 DNA reads as TGTGCCAGCAGCCGCATGGGACAGCTTAATGAAAAACTGTTTTTT. It encodes CASSRMGQLNEKLFF.

This rearrangement joins TRBV6-5 to TRBJ1-1; D unresolved. CDR3 size: 15 residues. Germline CDR1 MNHEY, CDR2 SVGAGI. Trimming removed 0 bases at V and 1 base at J, with 9 bases between. The CDR3 sequence is CASSYSKAGNTEAFF. In nucleotides, the CDR3 is TGTGCCAGCAGTTACTCGAAGGCTGGGAACACTGAAGCTTTCTTT.

This chain uses TRBV7-9 with TRBJ1-2; 10 nucleotides agree with TRBD1. This CDR3 has 14 amino acids. The V segment lost 5 bases and the J segment 9 bases; nucleotides outside the gene matches: 9. CDR1 is SEHNR and CDR2 is FQNEAQ in the germline V gene (reference sequence). CDR3 coding DNA: TGTGCCAGCAGCCATCGGGACAGGGGAGGAAGCTACACCTTC. This translates into CASSHRDRGGSYTF.

V is TRBV7-9 and J is TRBJ1-2, with TRBD1 matching over 9 bases. This CDR3 contains 13 residues. Germline values: CDR1 SEHNR, CDR2 FQNEAQ (reference sequence). V dropped 6 bases and J dropped 4; count of bases not matched to a gene: 3. The chain's CDR3 is CASRETGGYGYTF. The CDR3 DNA is TGTGCCAGCAGAGAGACAGGGGGCTATGGCTACACCTTC.

The CDR3: CASSSQAGSTEAFF. Written as DNA, the CDR3 is TGTGCCAGCAGCTCCCAGGCGGGGAGCACTGAAGCTTTCTTT. The chain employs TRBV9 and TRBJ1-1; D remains ambiguous. The germline V gene has CDR1 SGDLS and CDR2 YYNGEE. This CDR3 has 14 amino acids. The ends were cut back, 4 bases at V and 4 bases at J, with 14 bases in the middle.

The rearrangement links TRBV4-1 to TRBJ1-4; TRBD1 might be the D (5 bases). The CDR3 sequence is 14 residues long. Germline V gene lookup returns CDR1 MGHRA and CDR2 YSYEKL. V shed 1 base and J shed 8 bases, with 11 bases lying between them. Here the CDR3 reads CASSQGTQGEKLFF. The CDR3 DNA reads as TGCGCCAGCAGCCAAGGGACACAAGGGGAAAAACTGTTTTTT.

The chain joins TRBV2 to TRBJ2-5, with 9 bases matching TRBD1. Germline V gives CDR1 SNHLY, CDR2 FYNNEI. The CDR3 consists of 13 residues. Trimming took 7 bases from V and 4 from J; bases not matched to a gene: 4. The CDR3: CASKGDRVETQYF. CDR3 nucleotides: TGTGCCAGCAAGGGGGACAGGGTAGAGACCCAGTACTTC.

The chain has TRBV5-4 and TRBJ2-3; 8 positions agree with TRBD1. With 4 bases clipped from V and 4 bases from J, the junction kept 5 bases outside the gene matches. Germline V gene sequence: CDR1 SGHNT, CDR2 YYREEE (reference sequence). The CDR3 consists of 14 residues. The CDR3 coding sequence is TGTGCCAGCAGCCTCGGACAGGGCCCAGATACGCAGTATTTT. It translates to CASSLGQGPDTQYF.

The chain carries TRBV11-2 and TRBJ2-3, with a tentative D call TRBD2 (5 bases). Trimming removed 0 bases at V and 4 bases at J, with 23 bases between. Germline V gene lookup returns CDR1 SGHAT and CDR2 FQNNGV. The CDR3 totals 19 residues. The CDR3 sequence is CASSLEGFLGSVGADTQYF. The CDR3 bases are TGTGCCAGCAGCTTAGAGGGCTTTCTGGGGAGTGTCGGCGCAGATACGCAGTATTTT.

The chain links TRBV4-2 to TRBJ2-1, with a possible D match to TRBD1 (6 bases). CDR1 is LGHNA, CDR2 YNFKEQ, per germline. This CDR3 region has 15 residues. Trimming took 2 bases from V and 4 from J, leaving 12 bases between them. CDR3 amino acids: CASSQFGGGYNEQFF. The CDR3, as DNA: TGTGCCAGCAGCCAATTTGGGGGCGGTTACAATGAGCAGTTCTTC.

V is TRBV27 and J is TRBJ1-2; 7 bases match TRBD1. After removal of 4 bases from V and 6 bases from J, the junction contained 11 bases not matched to a gene. The germline gives CDR1 MNHEY, CDR2 SMNVEV (reference sequence). The CDR3 consists of 15 residues. The CDR3 protein is CASSSRSGTVNGYTF. In nucleotides, the CDR3 is TGTGCCAGCAGTTCTAGGTCCGGGACAGTGAATGGCTACACCTTC.

Concerning this clone itself: One junction end disagrees with the germline gene, perhaps due to a read error. This sequence joins TRBV7-7 and TRBJ2-1, with D possibly called TRBD1 or TRBD2 (5 bases each). Germline V gene lookup returns CDR1 SSHAT and CDR2 FNYEAQ (reference sequence). CDR3 length: 13 residues. The CDR3 DNA reads as TGTGCTAGCAGCTTAATACTGGGGGACGAGCAGTTCTTC. Its translation: CASSLILGDEQFF.